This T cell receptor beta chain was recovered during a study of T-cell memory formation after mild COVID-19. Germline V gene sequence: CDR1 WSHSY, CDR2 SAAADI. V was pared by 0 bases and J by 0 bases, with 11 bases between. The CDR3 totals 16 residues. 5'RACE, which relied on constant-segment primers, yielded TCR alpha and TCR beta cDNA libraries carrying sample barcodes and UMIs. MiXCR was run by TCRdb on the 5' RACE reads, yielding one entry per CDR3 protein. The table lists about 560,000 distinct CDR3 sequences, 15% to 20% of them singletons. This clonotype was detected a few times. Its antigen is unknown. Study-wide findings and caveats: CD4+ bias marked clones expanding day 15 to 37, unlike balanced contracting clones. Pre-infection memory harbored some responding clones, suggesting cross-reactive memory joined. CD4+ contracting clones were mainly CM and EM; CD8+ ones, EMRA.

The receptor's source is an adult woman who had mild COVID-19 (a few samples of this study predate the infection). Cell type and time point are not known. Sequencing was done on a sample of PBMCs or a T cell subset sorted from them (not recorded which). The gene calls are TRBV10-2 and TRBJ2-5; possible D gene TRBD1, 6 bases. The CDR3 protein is CASSESWTEYQETQYF. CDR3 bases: TGCGCCAGCAGTGAGTCGTGGACAGAGTACCAAGAGACCCAGTACTTC.